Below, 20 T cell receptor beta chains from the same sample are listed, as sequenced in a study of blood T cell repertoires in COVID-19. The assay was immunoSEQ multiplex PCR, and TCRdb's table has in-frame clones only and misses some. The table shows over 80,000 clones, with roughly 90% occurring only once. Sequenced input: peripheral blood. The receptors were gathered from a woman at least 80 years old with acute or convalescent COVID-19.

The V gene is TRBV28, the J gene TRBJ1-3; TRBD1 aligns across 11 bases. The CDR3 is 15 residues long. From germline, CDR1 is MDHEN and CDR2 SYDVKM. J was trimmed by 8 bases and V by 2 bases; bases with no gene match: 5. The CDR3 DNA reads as TGTGCCAGCAGTTTACTAGGGACAGGGGGGCACACCATATATTTT. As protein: CASSLLGTGGHTIYF.

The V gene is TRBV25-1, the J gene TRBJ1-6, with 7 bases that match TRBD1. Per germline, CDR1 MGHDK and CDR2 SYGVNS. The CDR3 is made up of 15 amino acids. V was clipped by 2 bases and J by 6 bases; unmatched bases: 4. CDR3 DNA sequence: TGTGCCAGCAGTGAAAGGACAGGAAGTAATTCACCCCTCCACTTT. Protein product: CASSERTGSNSPLHF.

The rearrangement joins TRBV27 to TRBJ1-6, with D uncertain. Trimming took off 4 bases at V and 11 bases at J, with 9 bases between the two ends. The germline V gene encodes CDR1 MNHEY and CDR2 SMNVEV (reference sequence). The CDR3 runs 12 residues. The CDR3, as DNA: TGTGCCAGCAGTTCGGGTCCACCACCCCTCCACTTT. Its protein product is CASSSGPPPLHF.

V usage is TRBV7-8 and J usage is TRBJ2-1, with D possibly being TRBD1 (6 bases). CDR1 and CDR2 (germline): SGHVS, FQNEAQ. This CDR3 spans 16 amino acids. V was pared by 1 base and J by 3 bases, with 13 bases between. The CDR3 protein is CASSLGGLDYYNEQFF. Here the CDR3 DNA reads TGTGCCAGCAGCTTAGGGGGGCTTGACTACTACAATGAGCAGTTCTTC.

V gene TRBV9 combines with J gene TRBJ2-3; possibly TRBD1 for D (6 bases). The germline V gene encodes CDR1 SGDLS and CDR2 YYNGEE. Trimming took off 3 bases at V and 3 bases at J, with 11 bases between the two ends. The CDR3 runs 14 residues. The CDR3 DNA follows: TGTGCCAGCAGCGGAGGACAGTGGACAGATACGCAGTATTTT. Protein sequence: CASSGGQWTDTQYF. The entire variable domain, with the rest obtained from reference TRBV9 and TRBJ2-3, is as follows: DSGVTQTPKHLITATGQRVTLRCSPRSGDLSVYWYQQSLDQGLQFLIQYYNGEERAKGNILERFSAQQFPDLHSELNLSSLELGDSALYFCASSGGQWTDTQYFGPGTRLTVL.

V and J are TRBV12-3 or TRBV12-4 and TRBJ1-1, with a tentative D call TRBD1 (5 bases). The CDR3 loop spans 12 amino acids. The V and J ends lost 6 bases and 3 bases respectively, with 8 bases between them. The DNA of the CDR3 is TGTGCCAGCAGGCTGGGGCACACTGAAGCTTTCTTT. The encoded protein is CASRLGHTEAFF.

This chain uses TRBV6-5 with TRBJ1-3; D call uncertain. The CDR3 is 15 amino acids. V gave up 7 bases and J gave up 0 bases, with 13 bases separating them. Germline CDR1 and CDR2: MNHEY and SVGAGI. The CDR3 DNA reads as TGTGCCAGCAATTCCGCTACTTACTCTGGAAACACCATATATTTT. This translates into CASNSATYSGNTIYF.

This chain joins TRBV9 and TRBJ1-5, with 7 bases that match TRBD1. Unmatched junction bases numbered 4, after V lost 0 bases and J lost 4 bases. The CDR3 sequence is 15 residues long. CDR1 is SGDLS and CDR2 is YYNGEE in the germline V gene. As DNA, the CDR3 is TGTGCCAGCAGCGTAGGGCAGGGGGAAAATCAGCCCCAGCATTTT. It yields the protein CASSVGQGENQPQHF.

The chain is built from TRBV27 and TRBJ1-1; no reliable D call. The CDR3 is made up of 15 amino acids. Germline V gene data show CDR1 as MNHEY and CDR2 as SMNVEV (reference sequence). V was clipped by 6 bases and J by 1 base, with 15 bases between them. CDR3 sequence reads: CASRRGLEANTEAFF. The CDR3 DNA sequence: TGTGCCAGCAGACGCGGGTTAGAGGCGAACACTGAAGCTTTCTTT.

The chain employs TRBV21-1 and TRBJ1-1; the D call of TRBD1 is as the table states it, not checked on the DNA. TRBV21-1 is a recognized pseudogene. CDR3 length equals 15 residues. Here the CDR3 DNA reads TGTGCCAGCCGGACAGGGGTCCTCTTGAACACTGAAGCTTTCTTT. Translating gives CASRTGVLLNTEAFF.

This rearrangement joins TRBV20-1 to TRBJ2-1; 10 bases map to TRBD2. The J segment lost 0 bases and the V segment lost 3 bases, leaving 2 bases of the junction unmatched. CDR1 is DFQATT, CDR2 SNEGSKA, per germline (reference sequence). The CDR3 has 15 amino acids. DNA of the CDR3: TGCAGTGCTAGTAGACTAGCGGGCTCCTACAATGAGCAGTTCTTC. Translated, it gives CSASRLAGSYNEQFF.

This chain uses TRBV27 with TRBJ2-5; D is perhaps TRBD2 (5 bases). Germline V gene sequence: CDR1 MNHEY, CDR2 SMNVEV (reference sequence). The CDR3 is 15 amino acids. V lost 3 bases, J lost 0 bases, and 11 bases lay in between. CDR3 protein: CASSFVREYQETQYF. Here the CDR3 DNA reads TGTGCCAGCAGTTTCGTTAGGGAGTACCAAGAGACCCAGTACTTC.

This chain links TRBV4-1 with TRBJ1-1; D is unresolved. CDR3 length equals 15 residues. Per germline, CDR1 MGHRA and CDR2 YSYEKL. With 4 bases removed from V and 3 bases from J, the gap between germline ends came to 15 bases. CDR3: CASSPLEAGDTEAFF. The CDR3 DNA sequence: TGCGCCAGCAGCCCTCTAGAGGCGGGCGACACTGAAGCTTTCTTT.

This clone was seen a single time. CDR3 DNA: TGCGCCAGCAGCTTGGGAGTGGGAGCGTATGAGCAGTTCTTC. As protein: CASSLGVGAYEQFF. The gene calls are TRBV5-1 and TRBJ2-1; D possibly corresponds to TRBD2 (5 bases). Germline V gives CDR1 SGHRS, CDR2 YFSETQ. The CDR3 is 14 residues long. V dropped 0 bases and J dropped 8 bases, with 12 bases sitting between them.

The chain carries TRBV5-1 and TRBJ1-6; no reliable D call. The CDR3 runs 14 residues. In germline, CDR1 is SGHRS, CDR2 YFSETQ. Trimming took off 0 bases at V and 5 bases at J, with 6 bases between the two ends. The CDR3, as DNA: TGCGCCAGCAGCTTGGTGCCAGATAATTCACCCCTCCACTTT. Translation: CASSLVPDNSPLHF. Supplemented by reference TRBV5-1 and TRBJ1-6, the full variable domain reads KAGVTQTPRYLIKTRGQQVTLSCSPISGHRSVSWYQQTPGQGLQFLFEYFSETQRNKGNFPGRFSGRQFSNSRSEMNVSTLELGDSALYLCASSLVPDNSPLHFGNGTRLTVT.

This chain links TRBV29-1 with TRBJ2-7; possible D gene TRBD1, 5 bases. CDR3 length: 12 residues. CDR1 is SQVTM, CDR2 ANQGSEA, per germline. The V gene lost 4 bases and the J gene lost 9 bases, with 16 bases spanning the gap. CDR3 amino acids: CSVAVTPQGQYF. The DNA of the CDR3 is TGCAGCGTTGCAGTAACCCCTCAGGGGCAGTACTTC.

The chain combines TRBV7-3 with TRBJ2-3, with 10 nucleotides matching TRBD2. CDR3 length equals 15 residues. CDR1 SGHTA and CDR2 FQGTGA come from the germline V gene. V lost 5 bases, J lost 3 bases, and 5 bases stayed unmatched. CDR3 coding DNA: TGTGCCAGCAGCCGAAGCGGGGGGGCGACAGATACGCAGTATTTT. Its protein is CASSRSGGATDTQYF.

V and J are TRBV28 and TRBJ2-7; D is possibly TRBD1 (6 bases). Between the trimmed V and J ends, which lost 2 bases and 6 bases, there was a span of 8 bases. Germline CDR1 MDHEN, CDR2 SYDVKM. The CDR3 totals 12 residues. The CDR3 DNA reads TGTGCCAGCAGTTTACAGGGGCGCGAGCAGTACTTC. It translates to CASSLQGREQYF.

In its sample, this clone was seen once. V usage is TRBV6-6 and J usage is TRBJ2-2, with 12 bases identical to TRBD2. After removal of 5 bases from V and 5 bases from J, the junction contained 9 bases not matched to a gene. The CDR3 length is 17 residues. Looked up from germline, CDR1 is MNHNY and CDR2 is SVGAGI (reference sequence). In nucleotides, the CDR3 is TGTGCCAGCAGTCCAGTTCTAGCGGGGGGGCCTACCGGGGAGCTGTTTTTT. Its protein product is CASSPVLAGGPTGELFF.

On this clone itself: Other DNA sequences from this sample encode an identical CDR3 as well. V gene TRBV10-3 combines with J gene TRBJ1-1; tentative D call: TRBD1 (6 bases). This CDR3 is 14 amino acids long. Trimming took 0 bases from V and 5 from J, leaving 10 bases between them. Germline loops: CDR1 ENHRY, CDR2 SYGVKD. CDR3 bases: TGTGCCATCAGTGAGTCTAGGGGGGGGACTGAAGCTTTCTTT. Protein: CAISESRGGTEAFF.